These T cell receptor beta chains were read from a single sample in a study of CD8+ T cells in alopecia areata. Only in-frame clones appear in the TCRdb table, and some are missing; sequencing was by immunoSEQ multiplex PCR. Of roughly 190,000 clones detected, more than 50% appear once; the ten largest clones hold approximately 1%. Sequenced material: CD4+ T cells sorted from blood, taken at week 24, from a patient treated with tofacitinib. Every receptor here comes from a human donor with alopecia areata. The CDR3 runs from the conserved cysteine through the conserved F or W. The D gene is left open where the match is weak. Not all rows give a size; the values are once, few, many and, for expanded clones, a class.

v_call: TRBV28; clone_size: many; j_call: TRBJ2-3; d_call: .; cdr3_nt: TGTGCCAGCAGTTTACCCACAGGGAAGAGCACAGATACGCAGTATTTT; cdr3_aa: CASSLPTGKSTDTQYF
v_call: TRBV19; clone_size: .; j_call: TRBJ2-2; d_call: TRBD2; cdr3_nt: TGTGCCAGTAGTAGAGACTATGGGGGGGAACACACCGGGGAGCTGTTTTTT; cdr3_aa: CASSRDYGGEHTGELFF
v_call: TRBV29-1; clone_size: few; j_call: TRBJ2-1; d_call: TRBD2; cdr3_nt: TGCAGCGTTGAACCCGGGGGGGGTGAGCAGTTCTTC; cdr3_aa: CSVEPGGGEQFF
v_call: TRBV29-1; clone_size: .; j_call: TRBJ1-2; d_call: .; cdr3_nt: TGCAGCGTCGGTACGGTTGGGGATGGCTACACCTTC; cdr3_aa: CSVGTVGDGYTF
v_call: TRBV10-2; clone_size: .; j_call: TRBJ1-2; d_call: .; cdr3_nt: TGCGCCAGCAGTGGCTTTACCGCCGCCTATGGCTACACCTTC; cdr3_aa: CASSGFTAAYGYTF
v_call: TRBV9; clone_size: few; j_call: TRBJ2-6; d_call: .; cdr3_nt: TGTGCCAGCAGCCCACGAATGAAGGGGGGCTCTGGGGCCAACGTCCTGACTTTC; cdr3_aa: CASSPRMKGGSGANVLTF
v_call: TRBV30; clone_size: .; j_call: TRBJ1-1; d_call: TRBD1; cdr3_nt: TGTGCCTGGAGCCAGGACAGGGGGGAAGCTTTCTTT; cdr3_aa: CAWSQDRGEAFF
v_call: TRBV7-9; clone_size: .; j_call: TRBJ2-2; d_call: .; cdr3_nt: TGTGCCAGCAGTTACCGACAGAACACCGGGGAGCTGTTTTTT; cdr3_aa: CASSYRQNTGELFF
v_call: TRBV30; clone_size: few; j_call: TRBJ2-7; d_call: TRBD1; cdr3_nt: TGTGCCGGTGGGACAGACTTACGTGGGCAGTACTTC; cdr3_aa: CAGGTDLRGQYF
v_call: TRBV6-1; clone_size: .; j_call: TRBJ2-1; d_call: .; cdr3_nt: TGTGCCAGCAGTGGGAGTTCCTACAATGAGCAGTTCTTC; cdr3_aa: CASSGSSYNEQFF
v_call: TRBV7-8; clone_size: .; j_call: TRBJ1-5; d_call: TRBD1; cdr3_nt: TGTGCCAGCAGCTCCTCCGGGACAGGGAGCAATCAGCCCCAGCATTTT; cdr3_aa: CASSSSGTGSNQPQHF
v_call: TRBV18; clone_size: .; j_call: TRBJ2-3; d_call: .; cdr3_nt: TGTGCCAGCTCACCAGTAGGGGGGACAGATACGCAGTATTTT; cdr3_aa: CASSPVGGTDTQYF
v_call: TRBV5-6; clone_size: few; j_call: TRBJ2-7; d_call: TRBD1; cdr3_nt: TGTGCCAGCAGCTTGGAAGAGACAGGGGACTACGAGCAGTACTTC; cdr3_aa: CASSLEETGDYEQYF
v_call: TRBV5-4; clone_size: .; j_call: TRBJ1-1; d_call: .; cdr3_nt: TGTGCCAGCAGCTTGGCGGGAGTCCCTGAAGCTTTCTTT; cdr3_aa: CASSLAGVPEAFF
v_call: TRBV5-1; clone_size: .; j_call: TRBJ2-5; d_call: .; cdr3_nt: TGCGCCAGCAGCTTGGGGTATAGGGATGAGACCCAGTACTTC; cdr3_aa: CASSLGYRDETQYF
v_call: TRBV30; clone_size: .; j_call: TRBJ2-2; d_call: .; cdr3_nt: TGTGCCTGGAGTGTCCGAGTCCCCGGGGAGCTGTTTTTT; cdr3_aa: CAWSVRVPGELFF
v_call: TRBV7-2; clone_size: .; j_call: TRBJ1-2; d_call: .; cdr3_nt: TGTGCCAGCAGCCCCACGGGACACCCTAACTATGGCTACACCTTC; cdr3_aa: CASSPTGHPNYGYTF
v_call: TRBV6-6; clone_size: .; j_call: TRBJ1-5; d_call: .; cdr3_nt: TGTGCCAGCAGTCGACAGTTCAATCAGCCCCAGCATTTT; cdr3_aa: CASSRQFNQPQHF
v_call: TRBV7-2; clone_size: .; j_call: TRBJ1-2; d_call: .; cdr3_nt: TGTGCCAGCAGCTTAGGGCAGTCCTTCGGGTATGGCTACACCTTC; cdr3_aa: CASSLGQSFGYGYTF
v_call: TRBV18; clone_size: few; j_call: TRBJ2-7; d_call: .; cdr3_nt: TGTGCCAGCTCACCGCAGCCCTCCGGGATCCACAGCGAGCAGTACTTC; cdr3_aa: CASSPQPSGIHSEQYF
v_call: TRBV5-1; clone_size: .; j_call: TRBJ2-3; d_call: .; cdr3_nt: TGCGCCAGCAGCTTCAGCACAGATACGCAGTATTTT; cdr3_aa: CASSFSTDTQYF
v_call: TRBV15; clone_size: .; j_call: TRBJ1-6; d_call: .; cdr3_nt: TGTGCCACCAGCACCGGGCAGGGGACTTCACCCCTCCACTTT; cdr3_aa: CATSTGQGTSPLHF
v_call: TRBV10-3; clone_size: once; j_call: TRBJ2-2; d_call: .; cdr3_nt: TGTGCCATCAGTGAGTCCCACACCGGGGAGCTGTTTTTT; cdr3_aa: CAISESHTGELFF
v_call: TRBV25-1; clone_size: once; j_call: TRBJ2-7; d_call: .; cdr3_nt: TGTGCCAGCAGTGGCCCGACAGGGAGGGAGCCCTACGAGCAGTACTTC; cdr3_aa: CASSGPTGREPYEQYF
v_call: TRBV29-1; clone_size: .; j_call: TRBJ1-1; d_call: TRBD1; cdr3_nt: TGCAGCTCCGGGACAGGGAACACTGAAGCTTTCTTT; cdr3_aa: CSSGTGNTEAFF
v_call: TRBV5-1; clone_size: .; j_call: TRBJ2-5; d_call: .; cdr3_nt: TGCGCCAGCAGCCGCGGAGGTTGGACTATACAAGAGACCCAGTACTTC; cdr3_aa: CASSRGGWTIQETQYF
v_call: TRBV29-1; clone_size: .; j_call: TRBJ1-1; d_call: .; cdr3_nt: TGCAGCGTTGTGATGAACACTGAAGCTTTCTTT; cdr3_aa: CSVVMNTEAFF
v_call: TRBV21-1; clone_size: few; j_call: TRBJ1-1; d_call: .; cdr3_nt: TGTGCCAGCAGAACCGGGACACTAGGTGGGAACGGCCGAGCTTTCTTT; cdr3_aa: CASRTGTLGGNGRAFF
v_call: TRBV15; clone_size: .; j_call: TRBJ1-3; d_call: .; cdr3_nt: TGTGCCACCAGCAGAGATTGGTCGGGAAACACCATATATTTT; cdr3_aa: CATSRDWSGNTIYF
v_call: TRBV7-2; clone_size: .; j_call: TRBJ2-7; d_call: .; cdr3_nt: TGTGCCAGCACCCGATTAACGGGAGAGCAGTACTTC; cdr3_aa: CASTRLTGEQYF